This TCR beta chain was obtained from a study of CD4+ T cells in melanoma. Study outcomes and limitations: CD8+ T cell, macrophage and B cell function reportedly correlated with neoantigen-specific CD4+ T cells.

Details on this clone: Antigen: not known.

The data were produced by immunoSEQ multiplex PCR, yet TCRdb's version contains in-frame clones alone and is incomplete. The sample includes 120,000 to 150,000 clones, 80% to 95% of them seen just once. The CDR3 totals 16 residues. The germline gives CDR1 ENHRY, CDR2 SYGVKD. V was shortened by 0 bases and J by 0 bases, with 8 bases between the two germline ends. The J gene is TRBJ1-4, the V gene TRBV10-3; no clear D gene. This TCR was sampled from a human donor with melanoma. CDR3 amino acids: CAISESVSATNEKLFF. CDR3 DNA sequence: TGTGCCATCAGTGAGTCGGTATCAGCAACTAATGAAAAACTGTTTTTT.